The entry below describes one TCR beta chain. Its antigen is still unknown. No much larger clone is present one base from it, and per-base qualities are unavailable. Genomic DNA was isolated from the sorted cells so that the TCRbeta CDR3 region could be sequenced. The immunoSEQ Assay was used to sequence the TCRbeta CDR3 regions. TCRdb took over this immuneACCESS table, retaining in-frame rearrangements with V and J assigned. Such tables are incomplete; in checked studies, under half of the missing clones stem from an unresolved V gene, and the remainder is unexplained. The sample table contains roughly 70,000 clones; only one count was recorded for approximately 83% of them. In total, the top ten clones hold under 0.75% of the sample. V is clipped by 8 bases and J by 4 bases, and the sequence between their germline boundaries is 17 bases long. The CDR3 sequence holds 15 residues, the cysteine and phenylalanine included. This entry keeps only the CDR3 DNA: 45 bases, framed from base 1. CDR1 is given as MNHNS and CDR2 as SASEGT, both from the germline V gene.

This sample is part of a study of OX40 agonist ivuxolimab in advanced cancers. Some background on the complete study: Ivuxolimab was an agonistic, fully human IgG2 monoclonal antibody directed against OX40 (CD134), a costimulatory receptor. Of the approximately 53 patients in dose escalation, 19 had hepatocellular carcinoma, roughly 15 had melanoma, 9 had renal cell carcinoma and 9 had head and neck cancer. A male proportion of 82.7% and a mean age of roughly 55 years, ranging from roughly 23 to 79, were recorded for the dose-escalation cohort. Patients were allowed to have had prior anti-PD-1, anti-PD-L1 or anti-CTLA-4 therapy, and approximately 40% of the dose-escalation patients had been treated with checkpoint inhibitors. The paper describes the monotherapy dose-escalation part (N of about 47 patients) of the phase I trial of ivuxolimab. Partial responses were achieved by three dose-escalation patients, of whom one had hepatocellular carcinoma and two had cutaneous melanoma. Intravenous ivuxolimab was administered to patients every 2 weeks at six dose levels: 0.01, 0.1, 0.3, 1.5, 3 and 10 mg/kg. The point of sequencing TCRbeta in the periphery was to test whether ivuxolimab changed TCR sequence diversity and drove clonal T-cell expansion. Results the study describes overall, beyond this receptor: After ivuxolimab, expanded clones were on average more numerous among CD8+ T cells than among CD4+ T cells. Antigen specificity was not determined for the clonally expanded peripheral T cells. At doses from 0.1 to 3.0 mg/kg, clonal expansion was seen in both CD4+ and CD8+ blood T cells between baseline and week 6. Low levels of normalized T-cell clonal expansion were also seen in some patients who did not respond. In partial responders in the 0.1-3.0 mg/kg groups, normalized peripheral clonal expansion was found to be among the lowest, especially among CD8+ T cells.

Patients with a history of autoimmune disease or receiving systemic immunosuppression were excluded from the trial. In every dose cohort, peripheral blood was drawn for TCR sequencing at baseline, cycle 4 day 1, and cycle 7 day 1. Samples came from an open-label, multicenter, first-in-human phase I dose-escalation trial of ivuxolimab. Adults with locally advanced or metastatic head and neck squamous cell, hepatocellular, melanoma or renal cell carcinoma were enrolled in the trial. Before TCR sequencing, CD4+ T cells and CD8+ T cells were sorted from peripheral blood as separate populations. This specimen consisted of CD4+ or CD8+ T cells sorted from blood, obtained in a trial of the OX40 agonist ivuxolimab. The chain couples TRBV6-1 to TRBJ2-2; TRBD1 is a weak D gene call, 6 bases matching. This sequence originates from an adult with an advanced solid tumor such as melanoma, head and neck, liver or kidney cancer. The CDR3 protein: CASGRGRLVTGELFF. The DNA sequence follows: TGTGCCAGCGGCAGGGGCAGGTTGGTCACCGGGGAGCTGTTTTTT.